A selection of T cell receptor beta chains follows, all from one sample in a study of T cell clones after liver transplantation. Produced via immunoSEQ multiplex PCR; TCRdb's table is partial and in-frame only. The sample contains around 97,000 clones, 84% of which appear only once. Source: CD4+ T cells from blood, taken approximately 43 months after liver transplant. The source is a human patient who received a liver transplant. The T cells may partly be graft donor cells. Both conserved end residues are part of each CDR3. The order of the fields is V gene, clone size, D gene, J gene, CDR3 protein, CDR3 DNA. A D gene is named only where the DNA matches it firmly. Size is omitted from some rows. Given values are once, few, many or a class for expanded clones.

>TRBV7-2|-|-|TRBJ1-2
CASSPDRVEGSRGYTF
TGTGCCAGCAGTCCAGACCGGGTAGAGGGGTCTCGTGGCTACACCTTC
>TRBV28|-|-|TRBJ1-5
CASGDQPQHF
TGTGCCAGCGGCGATCAGCCCCAGCATTTT
>TRBV19|-|-|TRBJ2-1
CASSIGSYYNEQFF
TGTGCCAGTAGTATAGGGTCATACTACAATGAGCAGTTCTTC
>TRBV23-1|-|-|TRBJ1-3
CASSPQDSPGNTIYF
TGCGCCAGCAGTCCCCAGGACAGCCCTGGAAACACCATATATTTT
>TRBV7-3|-|-|TRBJ1-2
CASSLDRFYGYTF
TGTGCCAGCAGCCTGGACAGATTCTATGGCTACACCTTC
>TRBV19|-|-|TRBJ1-6
CASAINWSYNSPLHF
TGTGCCAGTGCCATTAATTGGTCCTATAATTCACCCCTCCACTTT
>TRBV6-9|-|-|TRBJ1-1
CASSYSMGDTEAFF
TGTGCCAGCAGTTACTCGATGGGGGACACTGAAGCTTTCTTT
>TRBV25-1|-|-|TRBJ1-1
CASSGYGLNTEAFF
TGTGCCAGCAGTGGGTATGGCTTGAACACTGAAGCTTTCTTT
>TRBV7-2|-|TRBD2|TRBJ2-3
CASSLNSGGGADTQYF
TGTGCCAGCAGCCTCAACAGCGGGGGTGGCGCAGATACGCAGTATTTT
>TRBV20-1|-|-|TRBJ1-1
CSGQKNTEAFF
TGCAGTGGCCAGAAGAACACTGAAGCTTTCTTT
>TRBV28|-|-|TRBJ2-1
CASSPSGEGAARNEQFF
TGTGCCAGCAGCCCCTCGGGGGAAGGGGCCGCTAGAAATGAGCAGTTCTTC
>TRBV5-1|once|-|TRBJ2-2
CASSLGQTNTGELFF
TGCGCCAGCAGCTTGGGCCAGACGAACACCGGGGAGCTGTTTTTT
>TRBV6-1|-|-|TRBJ1-2
CASSERGTAWAYGYTF
TGTGCCAGCAGTGAGAGGGGGACCGCCTGGGCTTATGGCTACACCTTC
>TRBV19|-|-|TRBJ2-1
CASSMPPGDEQFF
TGTGCCAGTAGTATGCCGCCAGGGGATGAGCAGTTCTTC
>TRBV9|-|TRBD2|TRBJ2-3
CASSVGLELTDTQYF
TGTGCCAGCAGCGTTGGACTAGAGCTCACAGATACGCAGTATTTT
>TRBV5-1|-|TRBD1|TRBJ2-3
CASSSGTGRDTQYF
TGCGCCAGCAGCTCCGGGACAGGGAGAGATACGCAGTATTTT
>TRBV7-9|-|-|TRBJ1-2
CASSSLSSVGGYTF
TGTGCCAGCAGCTCACTGTCCTCTGTAGGTGGCTACACCTTC
>TRBV25-1|-|TRBD1|TRBJ1-3
CASSQGGPSGNTIYF
TGTGCCAGCTCTCAGGGGGGCCCCTCTGGAAACACCATATATTTT
>TRBV6-4|once|-|TRBJ1-5
CASSESRTQPQHF
TGTGCCAGCAGTGAAAGCCGAACTCAGCCCCAGCATTTT
>TRBV4-1|-|-|TRBJ1-3
CASSQDSGPFSGNTIYF
TGCGCCAGCAGCCAAGATTCGGGTCCATTCAGTGGAAACACCATATATTTT
>TRBV5-1|few|-|TRBJ1-5
CASSPEGDSNQPQHF
TGCGCCAGCAGCCCGGAGGGAGATAGCAATCAGCCCCAGCATTTT
>TRBV7-3|-|TRBD1|TRBJ1-1
CASSLGQGQVTEAFF
TGTGCCAGCAGCTTGGGACAGGGGCAGGTCACTGAAGCTTTCTTT
>TRBV16|-|-|TRBJ1-2
CASSQSASKAHYGYTF
TGTGCCAGCAGCCAATCCGCAAGTAAGGCCCACTATGGCTACACCTTC
>TRBV2|-|-|TRBJ2-3
CATPPEASADTQYF
TGTGCCACCCCCCCGGAGGCGTCGGCAGATACGCAGTATTTT
>TRBV5-1|once|-|TRBJ2-1
CASSWVFNNEQFF
TGCGCCAGCAGCTGGGTCTTCAACAATGAGCAGTTCTTC
>TRBV25-1|-|TRBD2|TRBJ2-3
CASTVTGGPQDTQYF
TGTGCCAGCACCGTAACGGGGGGGCCTCAAGATACGCAGTATTTT
>TRBV4-1|-|-|TRBJ1-6
CASSQDRPEDSPLHF
TGCGCCAGCAGCCAAGATCGACCGGAAGATTCACCCCTCCACTTT
>TRBV6-1|-|TRBD1|TRBJ1-2
CASSERGQGSSHGYTF
TGTGCCAGCAGTGAAAGGGGACAGGGTTCATCCCATGGCTACACCTTC
>TRBV14|-|-|TRBJ1-2
CASSQVRDFYGYTF
TGTGCCAGCAGCCAAGTTAGGGACTTCTATGGCTACACCTTC
>TRBV6-6|once|-|TRBJ1-2
CASSPTGPLYGYTF
TGTGCCAGTTCTCCCACAGGGCCCCTCTATGGCTACACCTTC
>TRBV7-2|-|TRBD1|TRBJ1-1
CASSFQRRSNRGGRAFF
TGTGCCAGCAGCTTTCAACGCAGGTCAAACAGGGGTGGGAGAGCTTTCTTT
>TRBV27|-|-|TRBJ2-3
CASSSLASNTQYF
TGTGCCAGCAGTTCCCTTGCCTCTAATACGCAGTATTTT